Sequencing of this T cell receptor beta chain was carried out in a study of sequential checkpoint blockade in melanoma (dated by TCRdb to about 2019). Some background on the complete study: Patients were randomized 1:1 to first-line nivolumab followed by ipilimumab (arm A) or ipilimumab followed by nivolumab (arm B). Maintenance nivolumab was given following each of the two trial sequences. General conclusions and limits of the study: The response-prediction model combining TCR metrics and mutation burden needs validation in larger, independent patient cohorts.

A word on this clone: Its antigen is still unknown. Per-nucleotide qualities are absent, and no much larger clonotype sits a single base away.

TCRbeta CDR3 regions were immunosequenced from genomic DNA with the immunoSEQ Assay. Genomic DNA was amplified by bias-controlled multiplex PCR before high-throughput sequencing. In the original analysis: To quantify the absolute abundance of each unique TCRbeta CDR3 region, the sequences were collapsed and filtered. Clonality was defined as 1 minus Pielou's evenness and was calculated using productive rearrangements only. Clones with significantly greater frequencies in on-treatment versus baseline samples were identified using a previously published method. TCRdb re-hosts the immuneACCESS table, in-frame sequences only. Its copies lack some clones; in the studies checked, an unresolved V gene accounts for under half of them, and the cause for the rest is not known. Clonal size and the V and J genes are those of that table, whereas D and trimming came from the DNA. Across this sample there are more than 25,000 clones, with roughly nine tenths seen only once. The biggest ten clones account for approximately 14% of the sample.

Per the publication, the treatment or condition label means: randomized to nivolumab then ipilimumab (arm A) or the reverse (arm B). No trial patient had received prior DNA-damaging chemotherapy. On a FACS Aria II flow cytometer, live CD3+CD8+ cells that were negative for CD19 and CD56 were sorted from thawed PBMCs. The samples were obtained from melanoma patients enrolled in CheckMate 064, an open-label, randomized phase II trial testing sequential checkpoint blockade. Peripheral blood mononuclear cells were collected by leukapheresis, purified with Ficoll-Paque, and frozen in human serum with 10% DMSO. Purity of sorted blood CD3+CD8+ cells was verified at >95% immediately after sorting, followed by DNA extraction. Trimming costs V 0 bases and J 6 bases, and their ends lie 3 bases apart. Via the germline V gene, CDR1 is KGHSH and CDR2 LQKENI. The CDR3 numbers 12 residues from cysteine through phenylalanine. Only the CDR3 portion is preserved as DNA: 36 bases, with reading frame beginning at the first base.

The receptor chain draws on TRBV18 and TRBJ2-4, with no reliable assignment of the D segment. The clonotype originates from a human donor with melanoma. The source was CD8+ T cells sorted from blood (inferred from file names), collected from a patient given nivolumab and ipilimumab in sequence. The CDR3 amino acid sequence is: CASSPPGNIQYF. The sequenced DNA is TGTGCCAGCTCACCACCCGGAAACATTCAGTACTTC.